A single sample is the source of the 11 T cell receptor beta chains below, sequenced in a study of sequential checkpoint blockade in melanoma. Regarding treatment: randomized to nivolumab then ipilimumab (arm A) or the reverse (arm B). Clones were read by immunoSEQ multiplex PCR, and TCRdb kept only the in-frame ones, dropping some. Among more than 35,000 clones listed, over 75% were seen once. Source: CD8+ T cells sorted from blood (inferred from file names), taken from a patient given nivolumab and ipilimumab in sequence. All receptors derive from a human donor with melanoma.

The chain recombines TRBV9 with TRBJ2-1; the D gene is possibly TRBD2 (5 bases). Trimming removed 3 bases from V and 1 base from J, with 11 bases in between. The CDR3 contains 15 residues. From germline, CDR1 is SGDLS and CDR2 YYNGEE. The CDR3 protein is CASSAEGFSYNEQFF. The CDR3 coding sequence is TGTGCCAGCAGCGCTGAGGGCTTTTCCTACAATGAGCAGTTCTTC.

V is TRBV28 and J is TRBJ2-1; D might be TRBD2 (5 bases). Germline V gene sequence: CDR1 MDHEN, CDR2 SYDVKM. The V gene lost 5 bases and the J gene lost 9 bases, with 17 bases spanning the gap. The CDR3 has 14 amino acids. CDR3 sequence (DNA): TGTGCCAGCAGTCCGTATCAAGGAGGTGGTGAGCAGTTCTTC. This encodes CASSPYQGGGEQFF.

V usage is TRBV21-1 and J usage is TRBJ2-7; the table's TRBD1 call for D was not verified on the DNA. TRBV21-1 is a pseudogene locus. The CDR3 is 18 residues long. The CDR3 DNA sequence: TGTGCCAGCAGCAAAGCTATACGGAAAGGGGGACATACCTACGAGCAGTACTTC. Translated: CASSKAIRKGGHTYEQYF.

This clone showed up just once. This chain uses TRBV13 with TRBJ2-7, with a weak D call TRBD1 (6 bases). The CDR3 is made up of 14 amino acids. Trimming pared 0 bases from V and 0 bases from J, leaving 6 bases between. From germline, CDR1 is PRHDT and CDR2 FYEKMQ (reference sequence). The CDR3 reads CASSLGDSSYEQYV. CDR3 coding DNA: TGTGCCAGCAGCTTAGGGGACAGCTCCTACGAGCAGTACGTC.

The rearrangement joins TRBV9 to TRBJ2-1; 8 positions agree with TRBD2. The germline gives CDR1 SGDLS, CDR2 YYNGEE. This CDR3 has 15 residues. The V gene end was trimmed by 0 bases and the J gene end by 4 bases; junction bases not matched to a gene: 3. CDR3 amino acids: CASSVDGREYNEQFF. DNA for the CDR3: TGTGCCAGCAGCGTAGACGGGAGGGAGTACAATGAGCAGTTCTTC.

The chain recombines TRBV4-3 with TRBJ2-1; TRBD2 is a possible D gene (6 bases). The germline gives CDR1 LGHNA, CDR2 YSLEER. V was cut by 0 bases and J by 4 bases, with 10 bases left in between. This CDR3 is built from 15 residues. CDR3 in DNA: TGCGCCAGCAGCCAAGATTTAGCGGATTACAATGAGCAGTTCTTC. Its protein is CASSQDLADYNEQFF.

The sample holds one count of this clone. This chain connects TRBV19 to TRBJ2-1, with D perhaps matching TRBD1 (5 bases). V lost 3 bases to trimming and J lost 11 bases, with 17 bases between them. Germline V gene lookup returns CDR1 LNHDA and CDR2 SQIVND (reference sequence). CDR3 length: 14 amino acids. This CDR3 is CASSIGQGLLQQFF. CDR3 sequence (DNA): TGTGCCAGTAGTATCGGTCAGGGTCTTCTTCAGCAGTTCTTC. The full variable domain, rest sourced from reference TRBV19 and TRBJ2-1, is DGGITQSPKYLFRKEGQNVTLSCEQNLNHDAMYWYRQDPGQGLRLIYYSQIVNDFQKGDIAEGYSVSREKKESFPLTVTSAQKNPTAFYLCASSIGQGLLQQFFGPGTRLTVL.

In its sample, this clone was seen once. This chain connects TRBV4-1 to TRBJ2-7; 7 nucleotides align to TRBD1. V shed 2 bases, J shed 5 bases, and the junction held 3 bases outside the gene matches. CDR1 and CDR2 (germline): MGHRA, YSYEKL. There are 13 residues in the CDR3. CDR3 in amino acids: CASSQNRGDEQYF. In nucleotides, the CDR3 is TGCGCCAGCAGCCAAAACAGGGGTGACGAGCAGTACTTC.

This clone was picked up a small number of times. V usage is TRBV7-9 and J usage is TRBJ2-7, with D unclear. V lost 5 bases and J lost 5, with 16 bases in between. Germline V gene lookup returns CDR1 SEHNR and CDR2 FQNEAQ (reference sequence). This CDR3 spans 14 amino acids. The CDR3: CASSQDFKANEQYF. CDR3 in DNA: TGTGCCAGCAGCCAAGATTTTAAAGCGAACGAGCAGTACTTC. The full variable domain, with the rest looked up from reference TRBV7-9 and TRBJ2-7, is DTGVSQNPRHKITKRGQNVTFRCDPISEHNRLYWYRQTLGQGPEFLTYFQNEAQLEKSRLLSDRFSAERPKGSFSTLEIQRTEQGDSAMYLCASSQDFKANEQYFGPGTRLTVT.

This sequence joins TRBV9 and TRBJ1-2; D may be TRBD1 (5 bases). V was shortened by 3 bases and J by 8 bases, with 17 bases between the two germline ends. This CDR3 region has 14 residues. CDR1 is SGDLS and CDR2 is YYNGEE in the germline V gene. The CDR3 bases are TGTGCCAGCAGCGGTCCAGGGATCGCCTTCGGCTACACCTTC. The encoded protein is CASSGPGIAFGYTF. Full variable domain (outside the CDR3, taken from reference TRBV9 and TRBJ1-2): DSGVTQTPKHLITATGQRVTLRCSPRSGDLSVYWYQQSLDQGLQFLIQYYNGEERAKGNILERFSAQQFPDLHSELNLSSLELGDSALYFCASSGPGIAFGYTFGSGTRLTVV.

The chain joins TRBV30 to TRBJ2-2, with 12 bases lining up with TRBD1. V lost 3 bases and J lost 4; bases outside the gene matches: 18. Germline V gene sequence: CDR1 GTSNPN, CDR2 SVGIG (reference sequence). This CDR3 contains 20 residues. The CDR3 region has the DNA TGTGCCTGGAGCCCCATTCCGGGACAGGGGGCCCTATTTCGCACCGGGGAGCTGTTTTTT. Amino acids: CAWSPIPGQGALFRTGELFF.